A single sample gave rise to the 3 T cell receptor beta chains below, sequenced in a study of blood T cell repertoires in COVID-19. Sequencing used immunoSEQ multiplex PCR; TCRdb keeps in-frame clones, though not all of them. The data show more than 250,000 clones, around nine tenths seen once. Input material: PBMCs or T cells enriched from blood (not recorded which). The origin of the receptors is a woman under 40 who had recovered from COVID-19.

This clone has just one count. The CDR3 reads CASGGLAGRGSYEQYF. CDR3 DNA: TGTGCCAGTGGAGGACTAGCGGGGAGGGGTTCCTACGAGCAGTACTTC. The chain is built from TRBV19 and TRBJ2-7, with TRBD2 matching over 12 bases. Germline lookup yields CDR1 LNHDA and CDR2 SQIVND (reference sequence). CDR3 length: 16 residues. Trimming took 8 bases from V and 1 from J; bases not matched to a gene: 9.

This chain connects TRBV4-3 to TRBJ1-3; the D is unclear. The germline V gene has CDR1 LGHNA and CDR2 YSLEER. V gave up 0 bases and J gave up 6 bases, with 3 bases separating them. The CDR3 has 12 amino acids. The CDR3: CASSQDINTIYF. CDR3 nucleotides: TGCGCCAGCAGCCAAGATATAAACACCATATATTTT.

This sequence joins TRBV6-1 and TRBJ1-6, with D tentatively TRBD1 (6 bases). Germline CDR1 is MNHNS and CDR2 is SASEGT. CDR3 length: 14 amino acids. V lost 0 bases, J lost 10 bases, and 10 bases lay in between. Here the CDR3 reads CASSEAPQGSPLHF. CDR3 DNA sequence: TGTGCCAGCAGTGAAGCACCGCAGGGGTCACCCCTCCACTTT.